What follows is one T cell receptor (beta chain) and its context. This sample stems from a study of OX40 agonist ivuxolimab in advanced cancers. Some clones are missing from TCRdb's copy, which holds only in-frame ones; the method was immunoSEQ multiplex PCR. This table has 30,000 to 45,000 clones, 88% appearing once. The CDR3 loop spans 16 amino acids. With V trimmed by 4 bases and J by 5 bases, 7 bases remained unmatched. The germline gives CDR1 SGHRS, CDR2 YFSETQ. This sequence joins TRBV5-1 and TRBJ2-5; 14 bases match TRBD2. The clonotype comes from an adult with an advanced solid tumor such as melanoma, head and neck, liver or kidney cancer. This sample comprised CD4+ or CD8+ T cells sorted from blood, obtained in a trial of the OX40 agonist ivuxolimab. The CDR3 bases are TGCGCCAGCAGCCCGACTAGCGGGGGGGCGCGGGAGACCCAGTACTTC. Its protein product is CASSPTSGGARETQYF.